Sequencing of this T cell receptor (beta chain) was carried out in a study of spatial heterogeneity in lung cancer. CDR3 size: 15 residues. V was trimmed by 6 bases and J by 14 bases, leaving 25 bases between them. TCRdb re-called the 5' RACE reads through MiXCR, storing one row per CDR3 protein. This sample has some 12,000 distinct CDR3 sequences; roughly 6.2% occur once, and the top ten carry approximately 10%. This clonotype was picked up many times. As an off-target read in a library built for alpha chains, this beta chain has a frequency of little significance. The sample's time point: sample taken at primary tumor resection. From tumor, nontumor lung or frozen PBMC, whole RNA was taken unsorted for sequencing. Samples were obtained from about 75 donors, all untreated early-stage non-small cell lung cancer patients.

The sequencing here drew on normal lung tissue next to the tumor, taken at surgery. The J gene is TRBJ1-4, the V gene TRBV12-3 or TRBV12-4; perhaps TRBD1 as D (5 bases). The TCR originated in a male donor with early-stage non-small cell lung cancer. CDR3 coding DNA: TGTGCCAGCAGCCGCCAGGGACGGCCTACGGGGGGGCTGTTTTTT. Protein product: CASSRQGRPTGGLFF.